Listed below are T cell receptor beta chains from one sample, sequenced in a study of CD8 T cells in ankylosing spondylitis. MiXCR was run by TCRdb on the 5' RACE reads, yielding one entry per CDR3 protein. The sample carries hundreds of thousands of distinct CDR3 sequences, roughly 32% recorded once. The sample taken for sequencing was blood, either unsorted or a sorted T cell fraction (not recorded which). All receptors come from a male donor with ankylosing spondylitis or in good health (not recorded which). Both conserved end residues are part of each CDR3. Clone size is given for some rows only: seen once, a few or many times, or a class if the clone is expanded.

clone_size	cdr3_length	v_call	j_call	cdr3_aa
.	13	TRBV6-5	TRBJ1-2	CASSYDGNYGYTF
.	17	TRBV3-1	TRBJ2-1	CASSQDEGGGAYNEQFF
few	13	TRBV20-1	TRBJ2-3	CSARRQDLYTQYF
.	17	TRBV28	TRBJ1-4	CASSHPLSVAILEKLFF
.	14	TRBV12-3/TRBV12-4	TRBJ1-4	CASSIRGGDEKLFF
.	16	TRBV7-2	TRBJ2-1	CASSPTNRGSYNEQFF
.	16	TRBV5-5	TRBJ2-1	CASSSGPGTEYNEQFF
.	12	TRBV29-1	TRBJ2-3	CSVEGDTDTQYF
many	15	TRBV29-1	TRBJ2-2	CSVEDGGTYTGELFF
.	12	TRBV10-3	TRBJ2-5	CAITDGEETQYF
.	12	TRBV12-3/TRBV12-4	TRBJ2-7	CASRRQGREQYF
few	16	TRBV11-2	TRBJ2-2	CASSPKTGKNTGELFF
few	14	TRBV10-1	TRBJ1-5	CASLGQGSNQPQHF
.	13	TRBV29-1	TRBJ1-2	CSVDNGASYGYTF
.	12	TRBV5-1	TRBJ2-7	CDGGKGSYEQYF